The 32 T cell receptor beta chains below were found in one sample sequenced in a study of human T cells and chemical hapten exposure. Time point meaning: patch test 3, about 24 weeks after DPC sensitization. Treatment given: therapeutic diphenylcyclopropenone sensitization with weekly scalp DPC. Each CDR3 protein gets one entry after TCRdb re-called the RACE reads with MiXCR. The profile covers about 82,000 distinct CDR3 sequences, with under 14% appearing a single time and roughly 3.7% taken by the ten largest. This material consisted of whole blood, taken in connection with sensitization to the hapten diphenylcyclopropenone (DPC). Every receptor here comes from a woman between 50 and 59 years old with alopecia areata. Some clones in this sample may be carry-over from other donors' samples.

Written as DNA, the CDR3 is TGTGCCAGCTTACAGGGAAACTACGAGCAGTACTTC. It encodes CASLQGNYEQYF. The genes are TRBV2 and TRBJ2-7; a possible D gene is TRBD1 (6 bases). From germline, CDR1 is SNHLY and CDR2 FYNNEI. V was pared by 8 bases and J by 3 bases, with 11 bases between. This CDR3 is 12 amino acids long.

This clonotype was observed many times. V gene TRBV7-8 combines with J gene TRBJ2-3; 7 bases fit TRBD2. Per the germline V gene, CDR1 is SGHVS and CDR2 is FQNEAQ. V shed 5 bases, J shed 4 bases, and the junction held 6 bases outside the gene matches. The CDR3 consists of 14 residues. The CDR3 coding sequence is TGTGCCAGCAGCCCCCCGGGGAGGGCAGATACGCAGTATTTT. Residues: CASSPPGRADTQYF.

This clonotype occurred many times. CDR3 loop: CASSSGQINSPLHF. Here the CDR3 DNA reads TGCGCCAGCAGCTCCGGACAGATTAATTCACCCCTCCACTTT. The chain combines TRBV5-1 with TRBJ1-6; perhaps TRBD1 as D (6 bases). Germline V CDR1 and CDR2: SGHRS, YFSETQ. This CDR3 contains 14 residues. The ends were cut back, 3 bases at V and 6 bases at J, with 10 bases in the middle. Full variable domain (remainder filled in from reference TRBV5-1 and TRBJ1-6): KAGVTQTPRYLIKTRGQQVTLSCSPISGHRSVSWYQQTPGQGLQFLFEYFSETQRNKGNFPGRFSGRQFSNSRSEMNVSTLELGDSALYLCASSSGQINSPLHFGNGTRLTVT.

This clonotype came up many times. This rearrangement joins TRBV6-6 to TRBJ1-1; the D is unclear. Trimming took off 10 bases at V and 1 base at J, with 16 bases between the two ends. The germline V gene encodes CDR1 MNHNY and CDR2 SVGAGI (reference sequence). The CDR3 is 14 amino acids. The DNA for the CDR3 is TGTGCCACCTCCCCCGCGAAGGGGAACACTGAAGCTTTCTTT. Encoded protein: CATSPAKGNTEAFF.

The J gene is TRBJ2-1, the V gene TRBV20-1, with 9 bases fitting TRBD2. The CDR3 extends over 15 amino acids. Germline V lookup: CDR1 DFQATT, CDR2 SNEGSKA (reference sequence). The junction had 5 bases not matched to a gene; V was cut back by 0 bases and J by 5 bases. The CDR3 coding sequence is TGCAGTGCTAGAGATCGACTAGCGGTTAACAATGAGCAGTTCTTC. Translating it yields CSARDRLAVNNEQFF.

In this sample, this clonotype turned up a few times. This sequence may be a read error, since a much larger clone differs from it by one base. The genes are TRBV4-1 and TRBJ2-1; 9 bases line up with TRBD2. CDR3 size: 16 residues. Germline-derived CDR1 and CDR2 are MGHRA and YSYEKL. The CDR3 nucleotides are TGCGCCGGCAGCCAATCGGGGCTAGCGGGGAACAATGAGCAGTTCTTC. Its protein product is CAGSQSGLAGNNEQFF.

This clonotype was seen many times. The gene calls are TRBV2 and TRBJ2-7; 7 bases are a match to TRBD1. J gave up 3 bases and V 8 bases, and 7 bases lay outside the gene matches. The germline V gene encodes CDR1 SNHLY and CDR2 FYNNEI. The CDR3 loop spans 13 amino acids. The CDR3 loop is CASRGTENYEQYF. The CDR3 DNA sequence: TGTGCCAGCCGAGGGACAGAAAACTACGAGCAGTACTTC.

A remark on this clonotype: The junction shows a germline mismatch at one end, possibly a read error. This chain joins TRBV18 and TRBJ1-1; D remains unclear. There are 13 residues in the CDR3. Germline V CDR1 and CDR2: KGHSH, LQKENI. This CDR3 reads CASSPRRDTEAFF. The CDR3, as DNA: TGTGCCAGCTCTCCACGCCGGGACACTGAAGCTTTCTTT.

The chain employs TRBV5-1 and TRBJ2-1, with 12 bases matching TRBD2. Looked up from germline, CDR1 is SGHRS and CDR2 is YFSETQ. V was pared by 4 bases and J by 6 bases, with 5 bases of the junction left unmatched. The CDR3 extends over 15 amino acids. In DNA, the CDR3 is TGCGCCAGCAGCCGACTAGCGGGAGTGGGCAATGAGCAGTTCTTC. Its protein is CASSRLAGVGNEQFF.

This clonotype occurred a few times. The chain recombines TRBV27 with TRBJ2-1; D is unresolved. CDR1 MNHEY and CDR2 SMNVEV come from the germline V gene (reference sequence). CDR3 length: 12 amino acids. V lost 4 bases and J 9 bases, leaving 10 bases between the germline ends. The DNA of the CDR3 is TGTGCCAGCAGTTCGTCCGTCCTTGAGCAGTTCTTC. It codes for CASSSSVLEQFF.

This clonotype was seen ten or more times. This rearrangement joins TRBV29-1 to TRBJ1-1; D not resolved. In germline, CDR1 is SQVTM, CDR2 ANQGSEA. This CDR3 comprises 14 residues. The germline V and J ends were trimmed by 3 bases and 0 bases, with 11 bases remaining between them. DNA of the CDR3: TGCAGCGTTGAGGCCGGCCCAATGAACACTGAAGCTTTCTTT. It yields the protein CSVEAGPMNTEAFF.

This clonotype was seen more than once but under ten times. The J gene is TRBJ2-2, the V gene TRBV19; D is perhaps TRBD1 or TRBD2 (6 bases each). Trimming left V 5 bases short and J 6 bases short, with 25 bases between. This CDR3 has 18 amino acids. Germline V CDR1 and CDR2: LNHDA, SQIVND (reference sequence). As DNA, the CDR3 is TGTGCCAGTAGTTCCCGGCTTTTGGGGGGCGTATCATCCGGGGAGCTGTTTTTT. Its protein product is CASSSRLLGGVSSGELFF. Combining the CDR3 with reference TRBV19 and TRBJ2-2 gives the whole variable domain DGGITQSPKYLFRKEGQNVTLSCEQNLNHDAMYWYRQDPGQGLRLIYYSQIVNDFQKGDIAEGYSVSREKKESFPLTVTSAQKNPTAFYLCASSSRLLGGVSSGELFFGEGSRLTVL.

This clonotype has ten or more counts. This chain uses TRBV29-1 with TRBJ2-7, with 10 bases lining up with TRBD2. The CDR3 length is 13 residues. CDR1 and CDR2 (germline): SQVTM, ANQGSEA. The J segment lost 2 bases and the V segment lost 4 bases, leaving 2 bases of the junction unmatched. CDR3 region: CSVGTSGAYEQYF. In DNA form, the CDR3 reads TGCAGCGTTGGGACTAGCGGAGCCTACGAGCAGTACTTC.

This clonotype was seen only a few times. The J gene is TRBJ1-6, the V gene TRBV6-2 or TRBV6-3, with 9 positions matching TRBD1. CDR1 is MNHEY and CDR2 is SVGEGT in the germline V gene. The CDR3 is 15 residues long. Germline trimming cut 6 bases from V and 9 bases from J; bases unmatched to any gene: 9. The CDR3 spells CASRPGTGPGSPLHF. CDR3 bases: TGTGCCAGCAGGCCCGGGACAGGGCCGGGTTCACCCCTCCACTTT.

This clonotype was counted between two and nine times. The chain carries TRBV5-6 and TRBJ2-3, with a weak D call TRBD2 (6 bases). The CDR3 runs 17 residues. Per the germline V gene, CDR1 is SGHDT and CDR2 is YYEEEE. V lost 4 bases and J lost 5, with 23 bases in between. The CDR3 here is CASSVIQGSSRGDTQYF. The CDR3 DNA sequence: TGTGCCAGCAGCGTAATTCAGGGCTCGTCGCGGGGAGATACGCAGTATTTT.

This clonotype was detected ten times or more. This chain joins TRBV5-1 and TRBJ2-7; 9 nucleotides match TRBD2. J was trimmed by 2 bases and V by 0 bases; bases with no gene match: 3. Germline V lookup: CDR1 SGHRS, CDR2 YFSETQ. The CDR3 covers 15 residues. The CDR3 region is CASSLGTSGPYEQYF. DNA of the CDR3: TGCGCCAGCAGCTTGGGTACTAGCGGGCCCTACGAGCAGTACTTC.

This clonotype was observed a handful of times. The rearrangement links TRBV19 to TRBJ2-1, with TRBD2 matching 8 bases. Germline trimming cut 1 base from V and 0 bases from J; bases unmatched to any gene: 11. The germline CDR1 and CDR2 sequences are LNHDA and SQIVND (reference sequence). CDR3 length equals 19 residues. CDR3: CASSIGEGSGVSSYNEQFF. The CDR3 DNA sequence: TGTGCCAGTAGTATAGGGGAAGGTAGCGGGGTTAGCTCCTACAATGAGCAGTTCTTC.

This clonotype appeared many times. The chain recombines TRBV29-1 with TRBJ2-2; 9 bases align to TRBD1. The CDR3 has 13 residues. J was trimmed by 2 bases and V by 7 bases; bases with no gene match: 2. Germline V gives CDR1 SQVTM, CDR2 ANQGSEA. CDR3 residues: CSGGQGNTGELFF. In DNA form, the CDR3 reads TGCAGCGGGGGACAGGGAAACACCGGGGAGCTGTTTTTT.

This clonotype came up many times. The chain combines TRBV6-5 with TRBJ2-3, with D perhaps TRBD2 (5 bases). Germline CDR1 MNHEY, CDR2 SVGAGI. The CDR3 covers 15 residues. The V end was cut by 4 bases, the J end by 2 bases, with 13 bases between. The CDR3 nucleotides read TGTGCCAGCAGTTCCCGTGGAGCGGCCACAGATACGCAGTATTTT. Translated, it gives CASSSRGAATDTQYF.

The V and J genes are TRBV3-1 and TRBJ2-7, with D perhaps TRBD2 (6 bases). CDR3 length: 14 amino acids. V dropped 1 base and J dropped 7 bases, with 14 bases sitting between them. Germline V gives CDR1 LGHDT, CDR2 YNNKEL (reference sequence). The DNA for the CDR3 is TGTGCCAGCAGCCAAGTCGCGGGGTTAAGAGAGCAGTACTTC. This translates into CASSQVAGLREQYF.

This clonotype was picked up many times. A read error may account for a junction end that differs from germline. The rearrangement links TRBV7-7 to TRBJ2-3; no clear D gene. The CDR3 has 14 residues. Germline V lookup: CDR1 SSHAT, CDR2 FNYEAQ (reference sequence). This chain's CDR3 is CASSSYRETDTQYF. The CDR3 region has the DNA TGTGCTAGCAGCTCATATAGGGAAACAGATACGCAGTATTTT.

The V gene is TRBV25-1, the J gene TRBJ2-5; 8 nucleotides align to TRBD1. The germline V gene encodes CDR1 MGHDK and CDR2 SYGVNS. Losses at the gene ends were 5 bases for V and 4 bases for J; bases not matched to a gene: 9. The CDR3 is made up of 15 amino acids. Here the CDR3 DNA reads TGTGCCAGCAGTCCCACAGGGGGAAAGGGAGAGACCCAGTACTTC. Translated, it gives CASSPTGGKGETQYF.

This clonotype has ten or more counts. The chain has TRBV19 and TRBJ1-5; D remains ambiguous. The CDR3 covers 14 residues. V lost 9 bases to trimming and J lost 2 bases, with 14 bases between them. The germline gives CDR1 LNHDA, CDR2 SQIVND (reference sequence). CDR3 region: CASTMDGRNQPQHF. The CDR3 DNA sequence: TGTGCCAGCACTATGGACGGACGCAATCAGCCCCAGCATTTT.

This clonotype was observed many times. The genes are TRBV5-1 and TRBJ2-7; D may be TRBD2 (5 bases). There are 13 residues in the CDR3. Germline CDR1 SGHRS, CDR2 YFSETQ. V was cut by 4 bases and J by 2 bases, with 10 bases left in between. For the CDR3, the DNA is TGCGCCAGCAGCGCCACCGGGACCTACGAGCAGTACTTC. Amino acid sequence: CASSATGTYEQYF.

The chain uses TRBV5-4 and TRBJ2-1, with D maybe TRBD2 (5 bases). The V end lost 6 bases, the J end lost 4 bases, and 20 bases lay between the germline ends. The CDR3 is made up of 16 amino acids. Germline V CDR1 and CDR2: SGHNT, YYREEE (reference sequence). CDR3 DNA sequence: TGTGCCAGCACCTCCCAAAGCACGGACTTGTACAATGAGCAGTTCTTC. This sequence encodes CASTSQSTDLYNEQFF.

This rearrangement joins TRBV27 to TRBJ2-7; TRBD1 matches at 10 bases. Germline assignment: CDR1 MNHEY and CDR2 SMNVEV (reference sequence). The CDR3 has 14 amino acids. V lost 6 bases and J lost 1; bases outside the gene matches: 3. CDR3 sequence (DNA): TGTGCCAGCAGGAGGGGACAGGGGTCCTACGAGCAGTACTTC. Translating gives CASRRGQGSYEQYF.

This CDR3 is CAISSSDSYSGNTIYF. The CDR3 DNA reads as TGTGCCATCAGCAGTTCTGACAGCTACTCTGGAAACACCATATATTTT. This rearrangement joins TRBV10-3 to TRBJ1-3; the D gene is possibly TRBD1 (5 bases). CDR1 and CDR2 (germline): ENHRY, SYGVKD. The CDR3 is made up of 16 amino acids. V lost 6 bases and J 0 bases, leaving 15 bases between the germline ends.

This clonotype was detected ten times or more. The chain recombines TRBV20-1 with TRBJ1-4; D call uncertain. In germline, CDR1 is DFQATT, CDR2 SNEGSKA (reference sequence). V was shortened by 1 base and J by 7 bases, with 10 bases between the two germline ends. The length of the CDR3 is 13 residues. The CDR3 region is CSARARPGEKLFF. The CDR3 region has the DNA TGCAGTGCTAGAGCGCGGCCGGGTGAAAAACTGTTTTTT.

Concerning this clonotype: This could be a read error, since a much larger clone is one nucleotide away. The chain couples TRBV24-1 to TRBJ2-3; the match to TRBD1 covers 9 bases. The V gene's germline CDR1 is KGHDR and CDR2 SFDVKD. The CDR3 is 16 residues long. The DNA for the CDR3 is TGTGCCACCAGTGATTGGGGGGACAGGGAAACAGATATGCAGTATTTT. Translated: CATSDWGDRETDMQYF.

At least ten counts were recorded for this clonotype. CDR3 sequence: CASSVVDRGLAGGELFF. CDR3 DNA sequence: TGTGCCAGCAGCGTAGTTGACAGGGGGCTTGCGGGCGGGGAGCTGTTTTTT. This sequence joins TRBV9 and TRBJ2-2; TRBD1 matches 10 bases. The CDR3 is 17 amino acids. The junction had 9 bases not matched to a gene; V was cut back by 0 bases and J by 7 bases. Germline V gives CDR1 SGDLS, CDR2 YYNGEE.

The CDR3 region is CASSSRLGGGGTGELFF. The DNA for the CDR3 is TGTGCCAGCAGCTCCAGACTAGGCGGCGGTGGCACCGGGGAGCTGTTTTTT. J is TRBJ2-2 and V is TRBV7-2; perhaps TRBD2 as D (6 bases). The CDR3 runs to 17 residues. Germline V lookup: CDR1 SGHTA, CDR2 FQGNSA. Trimming shortened V by 4 bases and J by 4 bases, and 19 bases separated the two germline ends.

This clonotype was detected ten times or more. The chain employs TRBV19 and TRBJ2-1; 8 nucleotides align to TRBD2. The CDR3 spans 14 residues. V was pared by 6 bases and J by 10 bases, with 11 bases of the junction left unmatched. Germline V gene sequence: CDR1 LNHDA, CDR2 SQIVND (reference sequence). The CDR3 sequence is CASRDSGRAVEQFF. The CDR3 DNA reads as TGTGCCAGTAGGGACAGCGGGAGAGCCGTCGAGCAGTTCTTC.